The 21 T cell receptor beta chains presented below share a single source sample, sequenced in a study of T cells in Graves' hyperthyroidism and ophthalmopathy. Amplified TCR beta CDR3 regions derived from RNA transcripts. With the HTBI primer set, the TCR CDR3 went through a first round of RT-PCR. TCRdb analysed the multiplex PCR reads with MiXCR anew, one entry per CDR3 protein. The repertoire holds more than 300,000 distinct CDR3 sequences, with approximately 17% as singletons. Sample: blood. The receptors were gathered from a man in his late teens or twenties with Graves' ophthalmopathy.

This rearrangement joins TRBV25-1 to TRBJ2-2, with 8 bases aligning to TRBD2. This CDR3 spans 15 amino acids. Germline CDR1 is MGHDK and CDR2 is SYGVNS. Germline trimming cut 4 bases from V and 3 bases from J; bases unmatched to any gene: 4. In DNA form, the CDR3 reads TGTGCCAGCAGTGGGGCGGGGGGTGACACCGGGGAGCTGTTTTTT. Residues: CASSGAGGDTGELFF.

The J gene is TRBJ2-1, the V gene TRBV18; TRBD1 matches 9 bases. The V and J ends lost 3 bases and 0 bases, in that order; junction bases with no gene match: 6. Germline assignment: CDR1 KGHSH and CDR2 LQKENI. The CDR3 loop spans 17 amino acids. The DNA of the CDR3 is TGTGCCAGCTCACCCCGTGGACAGGGGAGCTCCTACAATGAGCAGTTCTTC. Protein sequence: CASSPRGQGSSYNEQFF.

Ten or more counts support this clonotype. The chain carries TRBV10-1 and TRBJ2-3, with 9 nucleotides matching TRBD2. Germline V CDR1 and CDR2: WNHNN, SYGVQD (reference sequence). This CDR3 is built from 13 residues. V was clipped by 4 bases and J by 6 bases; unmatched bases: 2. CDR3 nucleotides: TGCGCCAGCAGTGGGCTAGCGGGGGATACGCAGTATTTT. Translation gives CASSGLAGDTQYF.

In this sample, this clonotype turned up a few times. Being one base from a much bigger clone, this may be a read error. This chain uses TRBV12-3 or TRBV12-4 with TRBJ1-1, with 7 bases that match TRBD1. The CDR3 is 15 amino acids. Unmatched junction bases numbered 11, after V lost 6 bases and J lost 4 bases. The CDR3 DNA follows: TGTGCCAGCAGCTGGGAACAGGGGTTCGGCACTGAAGCTTTCTTT. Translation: CASSWEQGFGTEAFF.

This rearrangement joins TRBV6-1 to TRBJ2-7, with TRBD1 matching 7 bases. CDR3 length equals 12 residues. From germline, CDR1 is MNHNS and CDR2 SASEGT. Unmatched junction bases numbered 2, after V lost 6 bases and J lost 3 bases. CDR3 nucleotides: TGTGCCAGCAGACGGGACAGCTACGAGCAGTACTTC. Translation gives CASRRDSYEQYF.

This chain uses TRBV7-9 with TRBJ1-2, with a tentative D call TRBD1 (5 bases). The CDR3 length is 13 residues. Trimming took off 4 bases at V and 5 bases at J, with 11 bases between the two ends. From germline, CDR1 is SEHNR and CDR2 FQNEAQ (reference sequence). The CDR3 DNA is TGTGCCAGCAGCTCTAGCGGGGCTTATGGCTACACCTTC. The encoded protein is CASSSSGAYGYTF. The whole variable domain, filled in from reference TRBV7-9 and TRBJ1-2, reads DTGVSQNPRHKITKRGQNVTFRCDPISEHNRLYWYRQTLGQGPEFLTYFQNEAQLEKSRLLSDRFSAERPKGSFSTLEIQRTEQGDSAMYLCASSSSGAYGYTFGSGTRLTVV.

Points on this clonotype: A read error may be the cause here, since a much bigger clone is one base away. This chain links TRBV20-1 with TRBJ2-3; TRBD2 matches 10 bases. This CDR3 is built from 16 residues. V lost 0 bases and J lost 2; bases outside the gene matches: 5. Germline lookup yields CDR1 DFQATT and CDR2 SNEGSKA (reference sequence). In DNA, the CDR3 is TGCAGTGCTAGAGATGCCCTAGCGGGGGTCACAGATACGCAGTATTTT. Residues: CSARDALAGVTDTQYF.

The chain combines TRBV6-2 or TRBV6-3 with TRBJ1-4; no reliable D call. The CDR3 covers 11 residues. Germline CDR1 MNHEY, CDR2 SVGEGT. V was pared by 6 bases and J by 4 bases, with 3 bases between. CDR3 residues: CASSFNEKLFF. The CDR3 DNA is TGTGCCAGCAGCTTTAATGAAAAACTGTTTTTT.

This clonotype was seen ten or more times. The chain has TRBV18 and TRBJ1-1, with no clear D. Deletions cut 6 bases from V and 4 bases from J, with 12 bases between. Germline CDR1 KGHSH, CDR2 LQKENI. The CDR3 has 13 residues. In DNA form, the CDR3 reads TGTGCCAGCTCCCCCCCGGGTTCCACTGAAGCTTTCTTT. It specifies CASSPPGSTEAFF.

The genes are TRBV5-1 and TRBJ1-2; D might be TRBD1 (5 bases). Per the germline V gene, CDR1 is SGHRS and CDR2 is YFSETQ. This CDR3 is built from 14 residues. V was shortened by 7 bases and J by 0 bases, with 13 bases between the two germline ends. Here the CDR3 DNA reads TGCGCCAGCCGCAGGGAAGAGGCTAACTATGGCTACACCTTC. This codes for CASRREEANYGYTF.

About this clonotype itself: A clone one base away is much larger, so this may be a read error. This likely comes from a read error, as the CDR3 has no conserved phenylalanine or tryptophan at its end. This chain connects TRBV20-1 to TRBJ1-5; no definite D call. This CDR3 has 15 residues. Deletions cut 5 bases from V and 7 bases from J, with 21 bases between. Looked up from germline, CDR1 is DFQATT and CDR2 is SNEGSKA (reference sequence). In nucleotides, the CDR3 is TGCAGTGCTGGCCGGGCTCTCCGATCGGGCCAGCCCCAGCATCTT. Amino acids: CSAGRALRSGQPQHL.

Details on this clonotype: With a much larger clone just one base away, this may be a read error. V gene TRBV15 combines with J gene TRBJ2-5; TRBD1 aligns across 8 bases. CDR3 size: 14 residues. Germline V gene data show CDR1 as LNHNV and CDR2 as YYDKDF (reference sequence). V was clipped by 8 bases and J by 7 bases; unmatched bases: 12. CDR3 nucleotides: TGTGCCACCTTAGGACAGGGTCCACGAGGGACCCAGTACTTC. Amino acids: CATLGQGPRGTQYF.

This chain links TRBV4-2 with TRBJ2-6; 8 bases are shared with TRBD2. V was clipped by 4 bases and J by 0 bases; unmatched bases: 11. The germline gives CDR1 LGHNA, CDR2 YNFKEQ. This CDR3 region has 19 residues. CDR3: CASSLLGGGDYSGANVLTF. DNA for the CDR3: TGTGCCAGCAGCCTCCTCGGGGGGGGAGACTACTCTGGGGCCAACGTCCTGACTTTC.

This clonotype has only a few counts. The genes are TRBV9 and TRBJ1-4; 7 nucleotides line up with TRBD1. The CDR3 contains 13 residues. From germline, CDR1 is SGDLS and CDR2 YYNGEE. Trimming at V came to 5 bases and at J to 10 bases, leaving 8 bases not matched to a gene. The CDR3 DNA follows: TGTGCCAGCAGGGGGGGGGACAGTGGAAAACTGTTTTTT. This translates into CASRGGDSGKLFF. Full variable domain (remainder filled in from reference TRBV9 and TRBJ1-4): DSGVTQTPKHLITATGQRVTLRCSPRSGDLSVYWYQQSLDQGLQFLIQYYNGEERAKGNILERFSAQQFPDLHSELNLSSLELGDSALYFCASRGGDSGKLFFGSGTQLSVL.

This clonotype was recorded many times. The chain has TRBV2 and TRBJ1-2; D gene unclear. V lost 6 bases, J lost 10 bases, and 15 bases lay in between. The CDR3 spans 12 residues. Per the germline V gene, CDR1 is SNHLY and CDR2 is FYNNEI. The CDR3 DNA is TGTGCCAGCAGGCCACCTGCGGCCCACTACACCTTC. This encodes CASRPPAAHYTF.

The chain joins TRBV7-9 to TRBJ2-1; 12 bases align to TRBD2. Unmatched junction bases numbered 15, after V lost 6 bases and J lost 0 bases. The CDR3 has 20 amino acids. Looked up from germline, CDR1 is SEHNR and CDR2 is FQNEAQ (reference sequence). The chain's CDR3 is CASSRDSSGGARGSYNEQFF. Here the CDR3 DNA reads TGTGCCAGCAGTCGGGACTCTAGCGGGGGGGCCAGGGGCTCCTACAATGAGCAGTTCTTC.

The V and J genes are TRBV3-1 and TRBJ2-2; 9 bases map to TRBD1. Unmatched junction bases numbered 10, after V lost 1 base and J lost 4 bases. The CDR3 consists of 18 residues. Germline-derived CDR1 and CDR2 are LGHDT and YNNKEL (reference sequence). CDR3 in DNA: TGTGCCAGCAGCCAAGGGGAAATGGGACAGGGAGGCACCGGGGAGCTGTTTTTT. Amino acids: CASSQGEMGQGGTGELFF.

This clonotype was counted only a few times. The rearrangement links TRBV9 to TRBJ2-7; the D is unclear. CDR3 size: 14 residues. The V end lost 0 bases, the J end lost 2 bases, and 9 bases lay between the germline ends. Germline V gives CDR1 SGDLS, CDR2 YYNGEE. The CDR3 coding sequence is TGTGCCAGCAGCGTAGCTGGTGATACCTACGAGCAGTACTTC. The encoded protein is CASSVAGDTYEQYF.

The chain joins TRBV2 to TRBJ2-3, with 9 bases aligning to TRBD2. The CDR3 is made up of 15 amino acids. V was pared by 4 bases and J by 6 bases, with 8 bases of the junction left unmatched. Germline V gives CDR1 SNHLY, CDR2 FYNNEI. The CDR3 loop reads CASSVSGGFSDTQYF. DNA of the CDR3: TGTGCCAGCAGTGTGAGCGGGGGGTTCAGCGATACGCAGTATTTT.

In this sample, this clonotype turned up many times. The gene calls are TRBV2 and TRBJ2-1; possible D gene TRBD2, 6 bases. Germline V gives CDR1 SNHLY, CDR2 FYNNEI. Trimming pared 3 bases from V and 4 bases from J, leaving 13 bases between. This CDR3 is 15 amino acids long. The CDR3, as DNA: TGTGCCAGCAGTGAGGAGGGGCCGACTTACAATGAGCAGTTCTTC. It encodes CASSEEGPTYNEQFF. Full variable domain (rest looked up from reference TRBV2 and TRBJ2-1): EPEVTQTPSHQVTQMGQEVILRCVPISNHLYFYWYRQILGQKVEFLVSFYNNEISEKSEIFDDQFSVERPDGSNFTLKIRSTKLEDSAMYFCASSEEGPTYNEQFFGPGTRLTVL.

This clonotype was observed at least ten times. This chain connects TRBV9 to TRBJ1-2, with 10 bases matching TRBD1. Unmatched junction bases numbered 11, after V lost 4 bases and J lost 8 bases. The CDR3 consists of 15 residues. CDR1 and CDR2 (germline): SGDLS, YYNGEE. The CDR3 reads CASSPLGTGAAGYTF. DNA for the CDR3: TGTGCCAGCAGCCCTCTCGGGACAGGGGCTGCGGGCTACACCTTC.